This T cell receptor beta chain was captured in a study of blood T cell repertoires in COVID-19. Original handling: It was from reference gene primer amplification that nucleated cell counts were estimated. Profiling relied on immunoSEQ multiplex PCR, and the TCRdb table lists in-frame clones only, not all of them. That table is the source of V, J and clone size, and D and trimming were worked out from the DNA. The repertoire consists of 60,000 to 90,000 clones, with approximately 80% occurring once and the leading ten covering 4.5% to 7%. The V gene end was trimmed by 3 bases and the J gene end by 0 bases; junction bases not matched to a gene: 4. The CDR3 runs to 16 residues. CDR1 and CDR2 (germline): KGHSH, LQKENI.

The sequence was collected from a man aged 55-75 years with active or convalescent COVID-19. Sequencing used peripheral blood. The chain links TRBV18 to TRBJ1-1; TRBD1 aligns across 10 bases. The CDR3 nucleotides read TGTGCCAGCTCACCGAGGACAGGGGGGATGAACACTGAAGCTTTCTTT. Its translation is CASSPRTGGMNTEAFF.